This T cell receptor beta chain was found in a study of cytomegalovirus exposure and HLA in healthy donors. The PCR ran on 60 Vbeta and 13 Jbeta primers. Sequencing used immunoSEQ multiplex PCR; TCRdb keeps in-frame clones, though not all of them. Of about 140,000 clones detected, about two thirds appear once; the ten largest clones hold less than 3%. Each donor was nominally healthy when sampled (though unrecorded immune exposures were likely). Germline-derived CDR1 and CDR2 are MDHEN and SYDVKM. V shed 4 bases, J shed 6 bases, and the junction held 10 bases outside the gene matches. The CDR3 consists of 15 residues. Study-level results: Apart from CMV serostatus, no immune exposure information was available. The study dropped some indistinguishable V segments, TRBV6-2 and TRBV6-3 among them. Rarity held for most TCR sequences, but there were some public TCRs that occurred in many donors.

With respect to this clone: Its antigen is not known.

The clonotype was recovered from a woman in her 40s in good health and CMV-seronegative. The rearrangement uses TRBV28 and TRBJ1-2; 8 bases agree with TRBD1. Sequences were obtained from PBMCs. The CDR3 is CASSSYRGELNGYTF. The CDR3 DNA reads TGTGCCAGCAGTTCGTACAGGGGGGAGCTCAATGGCTACACCTTC.